Below, 21 T cell receptor beta chains from the same sample are listed, as sequenced in a study of T-cell memory formation after mild COVID-19. TCRdb processed the 5' RACE reads anew with MiXCR; each CDR3 protein has one entry. The table has roughly 310,000 distinct CDR3 sequences, approximately 15% seen once. Sequencing was done on a sample of PBMCs or a T cell subset sorted from them (not recorded which). These receptor sequences come from a man younger than 30 who had mild COVID-19 (a few samples of this study predate the infection). Cell type and time point are not known.

The J gene is TRBJ2-7, the V gene TRBV20-1; D may be TRBD1 or TRBD2 (6 bases each). CDR3 length: 14 residues. Looked up from germline, CDR1 is DFQATT and CDR2 is SNEGSKA (reference sequence). V was clipped by 6 bases and J by 3 bases, with 18 bases between them. CDR3 sequence reads: CSANFGGRVYEQYF. The CDR3 region has the DNA TGCAGTGCCAACTTCGGGGGCAGAGTCTACGAGCAGTACTTC.

There are a few counts of this clonotype. The V call is TRBV7-2, the J call TRBJ2-2; D unclear. Germline CDR1 is SGHTA and CDR2 is FQGNSA. The CDR3 extends over 12 amino acids. V was clipped by 5 bases and J by 7 bases, with 8 bases between them. The DNA for the CDR3 is TGTGCCAGCAGCCCAACCCACGGGGAGCTGTTTTTT. It encodes CASSPTHGELFF.

This clonotype was detected only a few times. This chain joins TRBV5-4 and TRBJ2-2, with 10 bases aligning to TRBD2. V shed 2 bases, J shed 2 bases, and the junction held 3 bases outside the gene matches. The CDR3 loop spans 16 amino acids. The germline CDR1 and CDR2 sequences are SGHNT and YYREEE (reference sequence). Here the CDR3 reads CASSFLAGVNTGELFF. CDR3 DNA: TGTGCCAGCAGCTTCCTAGCGGGGGTTAACACCGGGGAGCTGTTTTTT.

This clonotype was recorded a few times. The V call is TRBV19, the J call TRBJ1-1; D not certain. Germline CDR1 LNHDA, CDR2 SQIVND (reference sequence). V lost 3 bases to trimming and J lost 0 bases, with 8 bases between them. This CDR3 contains 14 residues. In DNA, the CDR3 is TGTGCCAGTAGTATTCCCGGGATGAACACTGAAGCTTTCTTT. This translates into CASSIPGMNTEAFF.

The chain recombines TRBV29-1 with TRBJ2-1, with 13 bases lining up with TRBD2. CDR1 is SQVTM and CDR2 is ANQGSEA in the germline V gene. This CDR3 comprises 15 residues. V lost 7 bases and J lost 3; bases outside the gene matches: 6. This chain's CDR3 is CSAGLAGAGYNEQFF. DNA for the CDR3: TGCAGCGCCGGACTAGCGGGGGCAGGCTACAATGAGCAGTTCTTC.

This chain connects TRBV6-6 to TRBJ2-1, with D possibly called TRBD1 or TRBD2 (6 bases each). CDR3 size: 12 residues. V was pared by 8 bases and J by 6 bases, with 11 bases between. The germline gives CDR1 MNHNY, CDR2 SVGAGI (reference sequence). The CDR3 DNA reads as TGTGCCAGCCGGGGGCCGGGCAATGAGCAGTTCTTC. Encoded protein: CASRGPGNEQFF.

This clonotype turned up a few times. The V call is TRBV6-5, the J call TRBJ1-3; 8 positions agree with TRBD1. The CDR3 runs to 14 residues. V was clipped by 2 bases and J by 4 bases; unmatched bases: 1. Germline CDR1 is MNHEY and CDR2 is SVGAGI. Here the CDR3 reads CASSYGQGGNTIYF. The CDR3 DNA sequence: TGTGCCAGCAGTTACGGACAGGGAGGAAACACCATATATTTT.

The sample holds a few counts of this clonotype. This sequence joins TRBV10-3 and TRBJ1-3; D uncertain. The V end was cut by 4 bases, the J end by 3 bases, with 1 base between. In germline, CDR1 is ENHRY, CDR2 SYGVKD. The CDR3 sequence is 11 residues long. The CDR3 spells CAISVGNTIYF. The CDR3 coding sequence is TGTGCCATCAGTGTTGGAAACACCATATATTTT.

The rearrangement joins TRBV18 to TRBJ2-2, with D possibly being TRBD2 (5 bases). This CDR3 is built from 16 residues. Trimming left V 3 bases short and J 7 bases short, with 18 bases between. The germline gives CDR1 KGHSH, CDR2 LQKENI. CDR3 in amino acids: CASSPPSGYGGGELFF. In DNA, the CDR3 is TGTGCCAGCTCACCCCCGAGCGGCTACGGAGGCGGGGAGCTGTTTTTT.

This clonotype was seen only a few times. The V gene is TRBV5-5, the J gene TRBJ2-5, with D unresolved. Germline V gives CDR1 SGHKS, CDR2 YYEKEE (reference sequence). The CDR3 extends over 14 amino acids. Trimming took off 1 base at V and 0 bases at J, with 7 bases between the two ends. This chain's CDR3 is CASSLNWNQETQYF. As DNA, the CDR3 is TGTGCCAGCAGCTTGAACTGGAACCAAGAGACCCAGTACTTC. The complete variable domain, with remaining parts taken from reference TRBV5-5 and TRBJ2-5, reads DAGVTQSPTHLIKTRGQQVTLRCSPISGHKSVSWYQQVLGQGPQFIFQYYEKEERGRGNFPDRFSARQFPNYSSELNVNALLLGDSALYLCASSLNWNQETQYFGPGTRLLVL.

This clonotype was recorded a few times. The CDR3: CASSLSGAGTGELFF. CDR3 nucleotide sequence: TGTGCCAGCAGCTTGTCAGGGGCGGGCACCGGGGAGCTGTTTTTT. This chain links TRBV7-2 with TRBJ2-2; TRBD1 might be the D (6 bases). CDR1 is SGHTA, CDR2 FQGNSA, per germline. The CDR3 is 15 amino acids. V shed 3 bases and J shed 4 bases, with 12 bases lying between them.

This rearrangement joins TRBV12-3 or TRBV12-4 to TRBJ1-5; TRBD1 might be the D (6 bases). Trimming left V 4 bases short and J 7 bases short, with 14 bases between. This CDR3 has 14 residues. The chain's CDR3 is CASSSLDRHQPQHF. CDR3 bases: TGTGCCAGCAGTTCTCTCGACAGGCACCAGCCCCAGCATTTT.

This clonotype was seen more than once but under ten times. The rearrangement joins TRBV4-1 to TRBJ2-1; 7 positions match TRBD2. This CDR3 has 19 residues. Trimming at V came to 1 base and at J to 4 bases, leaving 16 bases not matched to a gene. Germline CDR1 reads MGHRA; CDR2 reads YSYEKL. Here the CDR3 reads CASSQASRRGLEVYNEQFF. The CDR3 DNA sequence: TGCGCCAGCAGCCAAGCGAGCCGGCGAGGACTAGAAGTTTACAATGAGCAGTTCTTC.

The rearrangement uses TRBV29-1 and TRBJ1-6; no clear D. CDR3 length: 14 residues. V lost 4 bases to trimming and J lost 6 bases, with 13 bases between them. Per the germline V gene, CDR1 is SQVTM and CDR2 is ANQGSEA. This CDR3 reads CSVGEGRGNSPLHF. The DNA for the CDR3 is TGCAGCGTTGGAGAAGGTCGGGGTAATTCACCCCTCCACTTT.

The CDR3 DNA follows: TGTGCCAGCAGCACGACAGGGGGCCGAGAGACCCAGTACTTC. Residues: CASSTTGGRETQYF. The rearrangement uses TRBV7-2 and TRBJ2-5; 10 bases map to TRBD1. Germline assignment: CDR1 SGHTA and CDR2 FQGNSA. CDR3 length equals 14 residues. The V and J ends lost 5 bases and 4 bases, in that order; junction bases with no gene match: 4.

This chain uses TRBV7-2 with TRBJ1-5, with unresolved D. V shed 5 bases and J shed 0 bases, with 8 bases lying between them. CDR3 length: 14 residues. Germline CDR1 reads SGHTA; CDR2 reads FQGNSA. The CDR3: CASSPRNSNQPQHF. CDR3 in DNA: TGTGCCAGCAGCCCGCGAAATAGCAATCAGCCCCAGCATTTT.

The chain joins TRBV2 to TRBJ1-5; no reliable D call. Germline V gives CDR1 SNHLY, CDR2 FYNNEI. The CDR3 totals 14 residues. V was trimmed by 7 bases and J by 5 bases, leaving 15 bases between them. For the CDR3, the DNA is TGTGCCAGCAAAATGGGCAGTACCTATCAGCCCCAGCATTTT. Amino acids: CASKMGSTYQPQHF.

This clonotype was observed a few times. The rearrangement links TRBV6-2 or TRBV6-3 to TRBJ1-5; possibly TRBD1 for D (5 bases). Trimming shortened V by 6 bases and J by 2 bases, and 14 bases separated the two germline ends. CDR1 and CDR2 from the germline V gene are MNHEY and SVGEGT. This CDR3 comprises 15 residues. The CDR3 here is CASSHGQGGNQPQHF. CDR3 DNA: TGTGCCAGCAGCCACGGACAAGGGGGCAATCAGCCCCAGCATTTT.

This clonotype was counted ten times or more. V is TRBV15 and J is TRBJ1-5, with D tentatively TRBD1 (6 bases). Trimming took 3 bases from V and 3 from J, leaving 12 bases between them. Germline V CDR1 and CDR2: LNHNV, YYDKDF (reference sequence). CDR3 size: 15 residues. In DNA, the CDR3 is TGTGCCACCAGCAGGGGAGGACAGTTCAATCAGCCCCAGCATTTT. It codes for CATSRGGQFNQPQHF. Using reference TRBV15 and TRBJ1-5 for the parts outside the CDR3, the full variable domain is DAMVIQNPRYQVTQFGKPVTLSCSQTLNHNVMYWYQQKSSQAPKLLFHYYDKDFNNEADTPDNFQSRRPNTSFCFLDIRSPGLGDTAMYLCATSRGGQFNQPQHFGDGTRLSIL.

This clonotype has just a few counts. This chain joins TRBV5-1 and TRBJ1-1, with D possibly TRBD1 on 5 matching bases. The CDR3 contains 14 residues. Germline loops: CDR1 SGHRS, CDR2 YFSETQ. V was trimmed by 3 bases and J by 5 bases, leaving 14 bases between them. The CDR3, as DNA: TGCGCCAGCAGCTCGCAGGGAGGACGTACTGAAGCTTTCTTT. Amino acid sequence: CASSSQGGRTEAFF. The entire variable domain, with the rest obtained from reference TRBV5-1 and TRBJ1-1, is as follows: KAGVTQTPRYLIKTRGQQVTLSCSPISGHRSVSWYQQTPGQGLQFLFEYFSETQRNKGNFPGRFSGRQFSNSRSEMNVSTLELGDSALYLCASSSQGGRTEAFFGQGTRLTVV.

This clonotype was counted only a few times. V and J are TRBV4-1 and TRBJ1-4; D is uncertain. Trimming removed 1 base from V and 8 bases from J, with 8 bases in between. Per germline, CDR1 MGHRA and CDR2 YSYEKL. This CDR3 is 13 amino acids long. CDR3 region: CASSQAGREKLFF. DNA of the CDR3: TGCGCCAGCAGCCAAGCCGGTAGGGAAAAACTGTTTTTT.